This T cell receptor (beta chain) was identified during a study of OX40 agonist ivuxolimab in advanced cancers. The germline gives CDR1 MNHNS, CDR2 SASEGT. V was clipped by 3 bases and J by 5 bases, with 11 bases between them. The CDR3 length is 14 residues. Data came from immunoSEQ multiplex PCR; TCRdb stores just in-frame clones and leaves some out. The sample lists tens of thousands of clones; around 85% were seen once. Patients with a history of autoimmune disease or on systemic immunosuppression were excluded. On this clone itself: Its antigen is not known.

Findings and caveats of the study: Low levels of normalized T-cell clonal expansion also appeared in some nonresponders. CD8+ T cells were the subset that, on average, had more expanded clones than CD4+.

Sequences were derived from CD4+ or CD8+ T cells sorted from blood, sampled in a trial of the OX40 agonist ivuxolimab. This TCR was recovered from an adult with an advanced solid tumor such as melanoma, head and neck, liver or kidney cancer. This chain uses TRBV6-1 with TRBJ2-1; D possibly corresponds to TRBD2 (5 bases). In DNA form, the CDR3 reads TGTGCCAGCAGTGACGGACTCCCAAACAATGAGCAGTTCTTC. Translation gives CASSDGLPNNEQFF.